Presented here are 9 T cell receptor beta chains from one specimen sequenced in a study of CD8+CD57+ T cells in acquired aplastic anemia. Previously, flow cytometry had revealed CD8+CD57+ cell expansion in the patients chosen for sequencing. TCR beta VDJ and CDR3 were profiled, and genomic DNA was the template. TCRdb reprocessed the reads with MiXCR, giving one entry per CDR3 protein. The sample holds some 170,000 distinct CDR3 sequences, less than 60% seen once. Sequences were obtained from sorted CD4+, CD8+, or CD8+CD57+ T cells (not recorded which) from PBMCs. These receptors originate from a human donor with aplastic anemia.

This clonotype was detected only a few times. This chain connects TRBV7-8 to TRBJ2-5, with TRBD2 as a possible D gene (6 bases). CDR3 length: 17 residues. V lost 2 bases and J 5 bases, leaving 21 bases between the germline ends. Germline-derived CDR1 and CDR2 are SGHVS and FQNEAQ. As DNA, the CDR3 is TGTGCCAGCAGCTTACGGGGGTTCAGGGACGCGGGGGAGACCCAGTACTTC. Amino acids: CASSLRGFRDAGETQYF.

This clonotype occurred many times. The V gene is TRBV25-1, the J gene TRBJ2-5; D might be TRBD1 or TRBD2, each matching 5 bases. The CDR3 sequence is 12 residues long. Trimming left V 8 bases short and J 6 bases short, with 13 bases between. The germline CDR1 and CDR2 sequences are MGHDK and SYGVNS. CDR3: CASAGAGKTQYF. In nucleotides, the CDR3 is TGTGCCAGCGCCGGGGCTGGTAAGACCCAGTACTTC.

This clonotype has at least ten counts. The J gene is TRBJ1-5, the V gene TRBV19; D remains unclear. Germline CDR1 LNHDA, CDR2 SQIVND (reference sequence). The CDR3 spans 14 residues. Trimming took 7 bases from V and 10 from J, leaving 20 bases between them. The CDR3 region has the DNA TGTGCCAGTACTCCAAGGTGGGCAGTGGAACCCCAGCATTTT. Translation: CASTPRWAVEPQHF.

This sequence joins TRBV19 and TRBJ1-3; D possibly corresponds to TRBD1 (6 bases). The CDR3 has 15 residues. Germline V lookup: CDR1 LNHDA, CDR2 SQIVND (reference sequence). V lost 5 bases, J lost 2 bases, and 13 bases lay in between. Here the CDR3 reads CASSRRGGPGNTIYF. The CDR3, as DNA: TGTGCCAGTAGTCGAAGGGGGGGGCCTGGAAACACCATATATTTT.

On this clonotype: It may be a read error: a sequence one base away is much more abundant. V is TRBV5-4 and J is TRBJ1-4, with D maybe TRBD1 (6 bases). Trimming pared 4 bases from V and 13 bases from J, leaving 20 bases between. Germline CDR1 is SGHNT and CDR2 is YYREEE (reference sequence). CDR3 length: 14 residues. The CDR3 DNA reads as TGTGCCAGCAGCACGGACAGTACCGACGCTCCACTGTTTTTT. Amino acid sequence: CASSTDSTDAPLFF.

Comments on this clonotype: It may be a read error: a sequence one base away is much more abundant. The gene calls are TRBV5-1 and TRBJ1-4; D is perhaps TRBD1 (5 bases). The CDR3 is made up of 14 amino acids. Germline lookup yields CDR1 SGHRS and CDR2 YFSETQ. Trimming took off 3 bases at V and 8 bases at J, with 14 bases between the two ends. The chain's CDR3 is CASSSRAAGEKLFF. CDR3 bases: TGCGCCAGCAGCTCCAGGGCGGCAGGAGAAAAACTGTTTTTT.

This clonotype was observed a single time. Its ends do not fully match the called genes, so a read error is possible. This chain connects TRBV5-1 to TRBJ2-7, with 11 bases lining up with TRBD2. The CDR3 is made up of 16 amino acids. The germline V gene encodes CDR1 SGHRS and CDR2 YFSETQ. CDR3: CAGSLSLAGASYEQYF. The CDR3 bases are TGCGCCGGCAGCCTCTCACTAGCGGGGGCTTCCTACGAGCAGTACTTC.

This chain links TRBV27 with TRBJ1-4, with TRBD1 identical over 9 bases. Per the germline V gene, CDR1 is MNHEY and CDR2 is SMNVEV (reference sequence). With V trimmed by 1 base and J by 13 bases, 28 bases remained unmatched. The length of the CDR3 is 21 residues. CDR3 DNA: TGTGCCAGCAGTTTATTGACCCTGGGACAGGGCGGCTCGGATCTAAGTAGAGGACTGTTTTTT. Its protein product is CASSLLTLGQGGSDLSRGLFF.

As to this clonotype: This may be a read error: a much more frequent sequence differs by one nucleotide. The CDR3 carries no conserved terminal phenylalanine or tryptophan, so it likely arises from a read error. The chain is built from TRBV5-6 and TRBJ1-1; tentatively, D is TRBD1 (5 bases). Between the trimmed V and J ends, which lost 0 bases and 1 base, there was a span of 10 bases. The CDR3 contains 15 residues. Germline loops: CDR1 SGHDT, CDR2 YYEEEE. In DNA, the CDR3 is TGTGCCAGCAGCTTGGCGGGTGGGGCGAACACTGAAGCTTTCTCT. It translates to CASSLAGGANTEAFS.